This TCR beta chain derives from a study of blood T cell repertoires in COVID-19. The wider study: Samples came from the United States, Italy and Spain, spanning acute and convalescent COVID-19. From T cells, B-cell-depleted T cells, or PBMCs came the material, which was cDNA or gDNA.

V was cut by 5 bases and J by 3 bases, with 11 bases left in between. CDR1 and CDR2 (germline): GTSNPN, SVGIG (reference sequence). This CDR3 has 13 amino acids. How the authors handled the data: From reference gene primer amplification, estimates of nucleated cell counts were derived. Sequencing used immunoSEQ multiplex PCR; TCRdb keeps in-frame clones, though not all of them. V and J calls plus clone size are reproduced from that table; the DNA served to infer D and trimming. The sample holds a few hundred thousand clones; 81% are singletons and the top ten take 0.85% to 1.3%. The sequence was obtained from a human donor with acute or convalescent COVID-19. The donor label of this sample is uncertain. The sequenced material came from peripheral blood. V usage is TRBV30 and J usage is TRBJ1-3; D is undetermined. In nucleotides, the CDR3 is TGTGCCTGGCAGAGGGATAATGGAAACACCATATATTTT. Protein sequence: CAWQRDNGNTIYF.